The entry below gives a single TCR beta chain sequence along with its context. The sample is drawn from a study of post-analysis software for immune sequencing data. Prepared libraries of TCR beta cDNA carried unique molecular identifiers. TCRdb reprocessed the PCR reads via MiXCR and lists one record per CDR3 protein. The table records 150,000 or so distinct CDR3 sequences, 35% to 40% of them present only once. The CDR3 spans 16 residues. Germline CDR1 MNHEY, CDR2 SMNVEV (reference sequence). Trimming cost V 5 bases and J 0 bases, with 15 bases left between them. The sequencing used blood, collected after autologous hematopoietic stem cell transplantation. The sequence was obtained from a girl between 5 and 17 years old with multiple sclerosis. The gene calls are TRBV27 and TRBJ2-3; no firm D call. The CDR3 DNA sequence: TGTGCCAGCAGTCCAGAGTCACACTCTAGCACAGATACGCAGTATTTT. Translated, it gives CASSPESHSSTDTQYF.